One sample yielded the 26 T cell receptor beta chains listed below, sequenced in a study of T-cell reconstitution after alpha-beta-depleted transplantation in children. The TCRbeta library was prepared with unique molecular identifiers. A single record per CDR3 protein comes from TCRdb applying MiXCR to the PCR reads. The sample has about 540,000 distinct CDR3 sequences; approximately 16% are singletons. Sequences were derived from PBMCs from the stem cell graft donor, sampled from the stem cell graft. These receptors were taken from a human donor who donated a stem cell graft to a child with acute lymphoblastic leukemia.

This clonotype came up a few times. The chain recombines TRBV4-2 with TRBJ2-1; 12 bases are shared with TRBD1. Germline V CDR1 and CDR2: LGHNA, YNFKEQ. V gave up 4 bases and J gave up 4 bases; unmatched junction bases: 11. The CDR3 extends over 18 amino acids. CDR3 loop: CASSPPRGTGGWYNEQFF. CDR3 nucleotides: TGTGCCAGCAGCCCCCCCCGAGGGACAGGGGGCTGGTACAATGAGCAGTTCTTC.

At least ten counts were recorded for this clonotype. The CDR3, as DNA: TGTGCCATCCTCCGTCTCAGGACAGATACGCAGTATTTT. Amino acids: CAILRLRTDTQYF. The rearrangement links TRBV24-1 to TRBJ2-3; D not resolved. Deletions cut 11 bases from V and 3 bases from J, with 14 bases between. The CDR3 runs to 13 residues. Germline V CDR1 and CDR2: KGHDR, SFDVKD.

The genes are TRBV7-9 and TRBJ2-2; D is perhaps TRBD1 (6 bases). The ends were cut back, 5 bases at V and 0 bases at J, with 16 bases in the middle. The CDR3 totals 17 residues. CDR1 and CDR2 (germline): SEHNR, FQNEAQ (reference sequence). The CDR3 here is CASSVLGARSNTGELFF. As DNA, the CDR3 is TGTGCCAGCAGCGTTTTGGGGGCCAGATCGAACACCGGGGAGCTGTTTTTT. Drawing the rest from reference TRBV7-9 and TRBJ2-2, the complete variable domain is DTGVSQNPRHKITKRGQNVTFRCDPISEHNRLYWYRQTLGQGPEFLTYFQNEAQLEKSRLLSDRFSAERPKGSFSTLEIQRTEQGDSAMYLCASSVLGARSNTGELFFGEGSRLTVL.

The CDR3 bases are TGCGCCAGCAGCTTGGGGGACAGGGGAGAAGCTTTCTTT. Its translation: CASSLGDRGEAFF. The genes are TRBV5-1 and TRBJ1-1; 10 nucleotides match TRBD1. V trimming: 0 bases; J trimming: 8 bases; junction bases outside the gene matches: 1. The CDR3 consists of 13 residues. From germline, CDR1 is SGHRS and CDR2 YFSETQ.

This clonotype was picked up a small number of times. The chain uses TRBV24-1 and TRBJ2-5; D could derive from TRBD1 or TRBD2 (7 bases each). V lost 1 base, J lost 5 bases, and 16 bases lay in between. The CDR3 totals 16 residues. Germline values: CDR1 KGHDR, CDR2 SFDVKD. CDR3 DNA: TGTGCCACCAGTGATTTTGAGTCAGGGGGGGATGAGACCCAGTACTTC. This encodes CATSDFESGGDETQYF.

V and J are TRBV12-3 or TRBV12-4 and TRBJ2-1; unclear D gene. The CDR3 is 13 amino acids. V lost 8 bases and J lost 9, with 17 bases in between. The CDR3 region is CASLRTYRAEQFF. Here the CDR3 DNA reads TGTGCCAGCCTTAGGACCTATAGGGCTGAGCAGTTCTTC.

The V call is TRBV7-9, the J call TRBJ2-7, with TRBD2 matching over 14 bases. The CDR3 sequence is 16 residues long. The V and J ends lost 5 bases and 1 base, in that order; junction bases with no gene match: 4. Germline V gives CDR1 SEHNR, CDR2 FQNEAQ (reference sequence). CDR3 DNA: TGTGCCAGCAGCCCACGGACTAGCGGGAGGTCCTACGAGCAGTACTTC. It yields the protein CASSPRTSGRSYEQYF.

J is TRBJ1-2 and V is TRBV5-5, with 7 bases lining up with TRBD1. Unmatched junction bases numbered 9, after V lost 3 bases and J lost 10 bases. Germline CDR1 and CDR2: SGHKS and YYEKEE (reference sequence). The length of the CDR3 is 13 residues. CDR3 coding DNA: TGTGCCAGCAGCTCCGACAGGGCGTGGGCCTACACCTTC. Protein sequence: CASSSDRAWAYTF.

This clonotype occurred a few times. The rearrangement uses TRBV20-1 and TRBJ2-1; D remains unclear. The CDR3 consists of 17 residues. Trimming cost V 0 bases and J 0 bases, with 15 bases left between them. Per the germline V gene, CDR1 is DFQATT and CDR2 is SNEGSKA (reference sequence). DNA of the CDR3: TGCAGTGCTAGAGATCCCTACGTCGAAACCTCCTACAATGAGCAGTTCTTC. As protein: CSARDPYVETSYNEQFF.

This clonotype was seen at least ten times. The rearrangement joins TRBV5-1 to TRBJ1-1; D gene unclear. The CDR3 has 15 amino acids. V lost 0 bases, J lost 4 bases, and 13 bases lay in between. Germline lookup yields CDR1 SGHRS and CDR2 YFSETQ. The CDR3 coding sequence is TGCGCCAGCAGCTTGGTCGAGGGTTGGGGCACTGAAGCTTTCTTT. Protein sequence: CASSLVEGWGTEAFF.

This chain connects TRBV7-6 to TRBJ2-1, with TRBD1 matching over 8 bases. The ends lost 4 bases at V and 8 bases at J; junction bases unmatched: 13. The CDR3 loop spans 16 amino acids. From germline, CDR1 is SGHVS and CDR2 FNYEAQ. CDR3 in DNA: TGTGCCAGCAGCTCCCGGAGGGGACAGGCAGTATATGAGCAGTTCTTC. It specifies CASSSRRGQAVYEQFF. The full variable domain, with the rest looked up from reference TRBV7-6 and TRBJ2-1, is GAGVSQSPRYKVTKRGQDVALRCDPISGHVSLYWYRQALGQGPEFLTYFNYEAQQDKSGLPNDRFSAERPEGSISTLTIQRTEQRDSAMYRCASSSRRGQAVYEQFFGPGTRLTVL.

The chain carries TRBV12-3 or TRBV12-4 and TRBJ2-3; a possible D gene is TRBD1 (6 bases). The ends were cut back, 6 bases at V and 1 base at J, with 17 bases in the middle. This CDR3 has 16 residues. The CDR3 loop is CASRGLGDKGTDTQYF. CDR3 DNA sequence: TGTGCCAGCAGGGGATTAGGGGACAAGGGCACAGATACGCAGTATTTT.

The chain joins TRBV7-9 to TRBJ1-1, with unresolved D. CDR1 SEHNR and CDR2 FQNEAQ come from the germline V gene (reference sequence). The V end was cut by 4 bases, the J end by 2 bases, with 8 bases between. The CDR3 consists of 13 residues. CDR3 bases: TGTGCCAGCAGCTCGTATAAAAACACTGAAGCTTTCTTT. Encoded protein: CASSSYKNTEAFF.

This clonotype was picked up a small number of times. The V gene is TRBV9, the J gene TRBJ1-5; no clear D gene. The CDR3 has 14 amino acids. The germline CDR1 and CDR2 sequences are SGDLS and YYNGEE. V was clipped by 3 bases and J by 3 bases, with 10 bases between them. CDR3 region: CASSADGDNQPQHF. Written as DNA, the CDR3 is TGTGCCAGCAGCGCGGACGGGGACAATCAGCCCCAGCATTTT.

This chain uses TRBV12-3 or TRBV12-4 with TRBJ2-1; D unclear. The CDR3 contains 12 residues. V lost 5 bases to trimming and J lost 7 bases, with 9 bases between them. In DNA, the CDR3 is TGTGCCAGCAGTCGTCTGCTGAATGAGCAGTTCTTC. Translated, it gives CASSRLLNEQFF.

The CDR3 DNA follows: TGTGCCAGCAGTGAGGGACTAGCGGTTGGGAATGAGCAGTTCTTC. Translating gives CASSEGLAVGNEQFF. This sequence joins TRBV12-3 or TRBV12-4 and TRBJ2-1; 11 bases are shared with TRBD2. The junction had 7 bases not matched to a gene; V was cut back by 5 bases and J by 7 bases. The CDR3 contains 15 residues.

The CDR3 loop is CASSLSLAGGADTQYF. The CDR3 nucleotides are TGTGCCAGCAGCTTATCTCTAGCGGGAGGGGCCGATACGCAGTATTTT. The chain uses TRBV7-2 and TRBJ2-3, with TRBD2 matching over 12 bases. V shed 2 bases and J 6 bases; nucleotides not matched to a gene: 6. This CDR3 contains 16 residues. Germline lookup yields CDR1 SGHTA and CDR2 FQGNSA.

The CDR3: CASSLDLGRAGTEAFF. CDR3 nucleotide sequence: TGTGCCAGCAGCTTAGATCTGGGCAGGGCAGGCACTGAAGCTTTCTTT. V is TRBV11-2 and J is TRBJ1-1, with D perhaps matching TRBD1 (5 bases). The CDR3 extends over 16 amino acids. Trimming cost V 0 bases and J 4 bases, with 15 bases left between them. In germline, CDR1 is SGHAT, CDR2 FQNNGV.

The chain has TRBV29-1 and TRBJ2-7; D perhaps matches TRBD1 (5 bases). There are 13 residues in the CDR3. Trimming removed 5 bases from V and 2 bases from J, with 13 bases in between. The germline gives CDR1 SQVTM, CDR2 ANQGSEA. The CDR3 loop reads CSVQTGTTYEQYF. In nucleotides, the CDR3 is TGCAGCGTTCAAACAGGTACTACCTACGAGCAGTACTTC.

This chain uses TRBV29-1 with TRBJ2-7, with 8 positions matching TRBD2. V was pared by 3 bases and J by 0 bases, with 1 base of the junction left unmatched. This CDR3 contains 13 residues. CDR1 is SQVTM, CDR2 ANQGSEA, per germline. This CDR3 is CSVELAGSYEQYF. The CDR3 region has the DNA TGCAGCGTTGAGCTAGCGGGCTCCTACGAGCAGTACTTC.

This rearrangement joins TRBV5-6 to TRBJ1-1, with a weak D call TRBD1 (6 bases). Germline loops: CDR1 SGHDT, CDR2 YYEEEE. The CDR3 extends over 14 amino acids. V was pared by 5 bases and J by 5 bases, with 16 bases between. CDR3 sequence: CASSFGQQGTEAFF. In DNA form, the CDR3 reads TGTGCCAGCAGTTTTGGACAGCAGGGGACTGAAGCTTTCTTT.

V gene TRBV25-1 combines with J gene TRBJ1-1; 7 bases map to TRBD1. V was clipped by 1 base and J by 1 base; unmatched bases: 3. The CDR3 is 15 residues long. Looked up from germline, CDR1 is MGHDK and CDR2 is SYGVNS. CDR3 sequence reads: CASSESRGANTEAFF. CDR3 coding DNA: TGTGCCAGCAGTGAATCCAGGGGGGCGAACACTGAAGCTTTCTTT.

V is TRBV27 and J is TRBJ1-4; tentatively, D is TRBD1 (5 bases). CDR1 and CDR2 (germline): MNHEY, SMNVEV (reference sequence). The ends were cut back, 4 bases at V and 7 bases at J, with 16 bases in the middle. The CDR3 runs to 15 residues. The CDR3 DNA reads as TGTGCCAGCAGTTCCCGGGGACGAGTAGGTGAAAAACTGTTTTTT. Protein: CASSSRGRVGEKLFF.

The chain joins TRBV29-1 to TRBJ2-1; D is ambiguous. Trimming left V 2 bases short and J 7 bases short, with 21 bases between. Per germline, CDR1 SQVTM and CDR2 ANQGSEA. The CDR3 totals 16 residues. The CDR3 sequence: CSVEKAATLWGNEQFF. CDR3 DNA: TGCAGCGTTGAAAAGGCAGCTACCCTATGGGGTAATGAGCAGTTCTTC.

Regarding this clonotype: This may arise from a read error, as a much more abundant clone is one base away. This chain uses TRBV24-1 with TRBJ2-2; no firm D call. The CDR3 loop spans 13 amino acids. The germline gives CDR1 KGHDR, CDR2 SFDVKD. Here the CDR3 reads CATSDLNAGELFF. CDR3 sequence (DNA): TGTGCCACCAGTGATTTGAACGCCGGGGAGCTGTTTTTT.

This clonotype was seen only a few times. V usage is TRBV9 and J usage is TRBJ2-7, with 9 bases fitting TRBD1. Germline CDR1 is SGDLS and CDR2 is YYNGEE. With V trimmed by 4 bases and J by 6 bases, 11 bases remained unmatched. CDR3 length: 15 amino acids. CDR3 protein: CASSSGTGQSGEQYF. The CDR3 DNA reads TGTGCCAGCAGCTCCGGGACAGGGCAATCGGGCGAGCAGTACTTC.